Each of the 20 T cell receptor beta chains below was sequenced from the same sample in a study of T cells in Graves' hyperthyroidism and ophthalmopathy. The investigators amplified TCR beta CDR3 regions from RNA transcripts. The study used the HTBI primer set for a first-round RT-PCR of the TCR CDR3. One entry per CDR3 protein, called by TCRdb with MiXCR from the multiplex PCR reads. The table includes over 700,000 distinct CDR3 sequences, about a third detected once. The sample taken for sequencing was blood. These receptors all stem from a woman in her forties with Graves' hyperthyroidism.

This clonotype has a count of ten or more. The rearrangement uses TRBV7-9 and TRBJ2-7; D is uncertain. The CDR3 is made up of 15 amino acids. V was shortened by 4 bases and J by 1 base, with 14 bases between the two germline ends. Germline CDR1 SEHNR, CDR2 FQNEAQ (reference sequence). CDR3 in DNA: TGTGCCAGCAGCTCCCAGTCCGACGTGTCCTACGAGCAGTACTTC. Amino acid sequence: CASSSQSDVSYEQYF.

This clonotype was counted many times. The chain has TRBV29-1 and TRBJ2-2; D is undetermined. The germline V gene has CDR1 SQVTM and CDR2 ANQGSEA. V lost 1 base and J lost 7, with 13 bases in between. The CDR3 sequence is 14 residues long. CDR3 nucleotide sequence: TGCAGCGTTGAAGTGTCGCCCGCGGACGGGGAGCTGTTTTTT. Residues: CSVEVSPADGELFF.

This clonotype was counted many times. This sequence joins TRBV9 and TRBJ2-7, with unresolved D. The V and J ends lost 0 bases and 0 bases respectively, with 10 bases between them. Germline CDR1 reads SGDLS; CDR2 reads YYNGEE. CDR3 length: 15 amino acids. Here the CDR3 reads CASSVGPGASYEQYF. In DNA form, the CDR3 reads TGTGCCAGCAGCGTAGGTCCCGGAGCCTCCTACGAGCAGTACTTC.

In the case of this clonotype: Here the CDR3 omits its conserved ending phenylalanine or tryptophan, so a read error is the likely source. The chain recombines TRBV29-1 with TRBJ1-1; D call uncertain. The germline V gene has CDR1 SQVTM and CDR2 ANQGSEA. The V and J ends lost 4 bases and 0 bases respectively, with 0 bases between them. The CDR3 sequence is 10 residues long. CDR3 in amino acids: CSVVNTEAFL. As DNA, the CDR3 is TGCAGCGTTGTGAACACTGAAGCTTTCCTT.

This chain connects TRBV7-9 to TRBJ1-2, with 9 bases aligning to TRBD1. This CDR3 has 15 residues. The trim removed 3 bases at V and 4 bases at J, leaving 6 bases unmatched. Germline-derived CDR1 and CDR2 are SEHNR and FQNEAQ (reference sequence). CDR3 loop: CASSLGPTGGYGYTF. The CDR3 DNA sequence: TGTGCCAGCAGCTTGGGTCCGACAGGGGGCTATGGCTACACCTTC.

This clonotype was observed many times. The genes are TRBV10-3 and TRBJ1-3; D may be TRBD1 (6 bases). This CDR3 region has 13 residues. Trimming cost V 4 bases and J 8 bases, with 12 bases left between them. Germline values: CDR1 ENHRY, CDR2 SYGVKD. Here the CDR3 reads CAISGDRWDTIYF. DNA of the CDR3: TGTGCCATCAGTGGTGACAGGTGGGACACCATATATTTT.

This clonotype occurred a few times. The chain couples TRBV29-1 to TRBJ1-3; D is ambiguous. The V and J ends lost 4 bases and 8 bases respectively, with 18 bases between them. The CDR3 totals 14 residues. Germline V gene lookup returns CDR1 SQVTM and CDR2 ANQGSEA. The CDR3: CSVVKGKGKDTIYF. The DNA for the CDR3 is TGCAGCGTTGTGAAGGGAAAGGGAAAAGACACCATATATTTT.

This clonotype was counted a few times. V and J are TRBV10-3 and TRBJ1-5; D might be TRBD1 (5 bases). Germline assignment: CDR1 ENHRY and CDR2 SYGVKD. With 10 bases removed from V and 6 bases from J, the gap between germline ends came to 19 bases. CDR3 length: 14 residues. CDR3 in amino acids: CASGGWGGGQPQHF. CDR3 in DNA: TGTGCCAGCGGAGGTTGGGGCGGTGGTCAGCCCCAGCATTTT.

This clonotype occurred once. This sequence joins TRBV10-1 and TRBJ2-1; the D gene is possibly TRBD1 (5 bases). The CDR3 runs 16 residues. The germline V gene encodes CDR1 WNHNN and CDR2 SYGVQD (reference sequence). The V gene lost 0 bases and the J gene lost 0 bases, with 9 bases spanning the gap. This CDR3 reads CASSESKDSSYNEQFF. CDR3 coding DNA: TGCGCCAGCAGTGAGTCTAAAGACAGCTCCTACAATGAGCAGTTCTTC.

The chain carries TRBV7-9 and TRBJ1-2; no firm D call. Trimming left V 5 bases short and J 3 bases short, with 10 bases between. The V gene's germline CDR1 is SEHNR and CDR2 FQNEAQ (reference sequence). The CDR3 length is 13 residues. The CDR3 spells CASSGPGYYGYTF. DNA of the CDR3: TGTGCCAGCAGCGGGCCAGGATACTATGGCTACACCTTC.

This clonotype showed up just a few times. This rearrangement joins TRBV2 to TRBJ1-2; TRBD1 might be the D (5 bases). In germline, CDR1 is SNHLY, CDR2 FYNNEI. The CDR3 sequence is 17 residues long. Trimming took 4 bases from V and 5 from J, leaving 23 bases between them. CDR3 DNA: TGTGCCAGCAGTGCTTATCCACCAGGGACCCGACCTTATGGCTACACCTTC. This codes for CASSAYPPGTRPYGYTF.

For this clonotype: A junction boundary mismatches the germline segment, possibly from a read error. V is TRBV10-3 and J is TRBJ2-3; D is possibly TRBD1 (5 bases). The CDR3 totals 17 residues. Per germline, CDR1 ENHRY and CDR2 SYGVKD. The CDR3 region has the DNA TGTGCCATCAGTGCGCAGCCTACTCAATCCTTCACAGGTACGCAGTATTTT. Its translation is CAISAQPTQSFTGTQYF.

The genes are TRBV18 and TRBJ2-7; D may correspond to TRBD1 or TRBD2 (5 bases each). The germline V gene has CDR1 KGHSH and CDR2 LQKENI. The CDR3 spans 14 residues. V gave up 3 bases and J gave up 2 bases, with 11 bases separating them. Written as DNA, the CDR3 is TGTGCCAGCTCACCCGGGACCCAAACCTACGAGCAGTACTTC. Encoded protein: CASSPGTQTYEQYF.

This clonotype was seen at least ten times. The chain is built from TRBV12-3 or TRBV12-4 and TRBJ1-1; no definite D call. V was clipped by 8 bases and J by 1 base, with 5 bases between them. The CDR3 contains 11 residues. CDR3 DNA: TGTGCCAGCGGAAGGAACACTGAAGCTTTCTTT. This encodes CASGRNTEAFF.

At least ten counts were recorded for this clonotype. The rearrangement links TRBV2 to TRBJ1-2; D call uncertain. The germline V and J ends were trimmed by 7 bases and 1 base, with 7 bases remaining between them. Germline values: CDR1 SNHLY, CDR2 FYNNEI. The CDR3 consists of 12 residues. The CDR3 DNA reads TGTGCCAGCACCGTACGTAACTATGGCTACACCTTC. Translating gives CASTVRNYGYTF.

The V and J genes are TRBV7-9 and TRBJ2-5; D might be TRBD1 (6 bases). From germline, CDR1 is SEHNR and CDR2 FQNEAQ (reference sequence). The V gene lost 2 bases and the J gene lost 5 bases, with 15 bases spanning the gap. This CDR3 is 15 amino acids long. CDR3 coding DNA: TGTGCCAGCAGCTTATTGGGCCAGGGGCGGGAGACCCAGTACTTC. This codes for CASSLLGQGRETQYF.

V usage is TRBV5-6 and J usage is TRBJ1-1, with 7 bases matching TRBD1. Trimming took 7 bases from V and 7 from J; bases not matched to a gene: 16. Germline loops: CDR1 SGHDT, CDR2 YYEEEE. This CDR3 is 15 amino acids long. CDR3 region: CASGAAGDSPSEAFF. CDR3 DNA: TGTGCCAGCGGCGCCGCCGGGGACAGCCCAAGTGAAGCTTTCTTT. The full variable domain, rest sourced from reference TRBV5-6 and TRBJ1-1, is DAGVTQSPTHLIKTRGQQVTLRCSPKSGHDTVSWYQQALGQGPQFIFQYYEEEERQRGNFPDRFSGHQFPNYSSELNVNALLLGDSALYLCASGAAGDSPSEAFFGQGTRLTVV.

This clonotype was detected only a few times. This CDR3 reads CASSPSGLKETQYF. CDR3 DNA sequence: TGTGCCAGCAGTCCCTCGGGACTTAAAGAGACCCAGTACTTC. This chain uses TRBV6-1 with TRBJ2-5; D possibly corresponds to TRBD2 (6 bases). CDR1 and CDR2 from the germline V gene are MNHNS and SASEGT. The CDR3 loop spans 14 amino acids. Trimming cost V 5 bases and J 3 bases, with 13 bases left between them.

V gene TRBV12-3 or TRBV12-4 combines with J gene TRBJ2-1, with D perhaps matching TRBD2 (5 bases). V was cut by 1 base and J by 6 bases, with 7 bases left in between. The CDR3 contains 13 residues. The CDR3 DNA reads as TGTGCCAGCAGTTTAGTTGAGGGCAATGAGCAGTTCTTC. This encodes CASSLVEGNEQFF.

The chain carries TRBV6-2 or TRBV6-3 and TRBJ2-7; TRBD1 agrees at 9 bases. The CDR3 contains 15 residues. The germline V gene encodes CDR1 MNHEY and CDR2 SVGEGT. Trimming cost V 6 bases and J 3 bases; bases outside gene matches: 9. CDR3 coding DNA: TGTGCCAGCAGAACCGGGACAGGGTGGGACTACGAGCAGTACTTC. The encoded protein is CASRTGTGWDYEQYF.